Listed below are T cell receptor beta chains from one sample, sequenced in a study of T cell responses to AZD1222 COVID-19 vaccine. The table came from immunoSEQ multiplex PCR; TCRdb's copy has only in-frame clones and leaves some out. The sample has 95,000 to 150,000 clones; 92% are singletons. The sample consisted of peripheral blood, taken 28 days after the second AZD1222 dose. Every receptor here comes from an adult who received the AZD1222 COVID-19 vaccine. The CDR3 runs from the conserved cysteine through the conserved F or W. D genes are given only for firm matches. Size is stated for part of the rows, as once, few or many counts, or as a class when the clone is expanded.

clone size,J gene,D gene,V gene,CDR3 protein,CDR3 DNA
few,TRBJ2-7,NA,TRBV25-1,CASSEFSYEQYF,TGTGCCAGCAGTGAATTCTCCTACGAGCAGTACTTC
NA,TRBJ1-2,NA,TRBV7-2,CASSLGVTDYGYTF,TGTGCCAGCAGCTTAGGAGTGACAGACTATGGCTACACCTTC
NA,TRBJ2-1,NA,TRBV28,CASSETPPNNEQFF,TGTGCCAGCAGTGAGACGCCCCCGAACAATGAGCAGTTCTTC
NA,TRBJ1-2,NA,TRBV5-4,CASSPEGAVRGYTF,TGTGCCAGCAGCCCGGAGGGTGCCGTCAGGGGCTACACCTTC
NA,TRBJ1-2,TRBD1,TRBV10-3,CAITEGQGANYGYTF,TGTGCCATCACCGAAGGTCAGGGGGCTAACTATGGCTACACCTTC
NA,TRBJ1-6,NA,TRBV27,CASRRDLNSPLHF,TGTGCCAGCAGACGGGATCTTAATTCACCCCTCCACTTT
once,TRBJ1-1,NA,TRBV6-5,CASSYRQGNTEAFF,TGTGCCAGCAGTTACAGGCAAGGGAACACTGAAGCTTTCTTT
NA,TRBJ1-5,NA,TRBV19,CASRPTRNSNQPQHF,TGTGCCAGTAGACCGACAAGAAATAGCAATCAGCCCCAGCATTTT
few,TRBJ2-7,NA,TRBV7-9,CASSSQKDKNYEQYF,TGTGCCAGCAGCTCCCAAAAGGACAAGAACTACGAGCAGTACTTC
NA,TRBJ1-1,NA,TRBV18,CASSPPANTEAFF,TGTGCCAGCTCACCACCGGCAAACACTGAAGCTTTCTTT
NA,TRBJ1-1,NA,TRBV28,CASSLIGWGSSNTEAFF,TGTGCCAGCAGTTTAATCGGCTGGGGGTCCTCGAACACTGAAGCTTTCTTT
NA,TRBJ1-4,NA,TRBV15,CATSRSDRNNEKLFF,TGTGCCACCAGCAGGAGCGACAGAAATAATGAAAAACTGTTTTTT
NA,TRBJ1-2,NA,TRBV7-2,CASSLGPNEYGYTF,TGTGCCAGCAGCTTAGGCCCTAACGAATATGGCTACACCTTC
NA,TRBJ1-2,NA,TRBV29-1,CSVAIHYGYTF,TGCAGCGTTGCAATCCACTATGGCTACACCTTC
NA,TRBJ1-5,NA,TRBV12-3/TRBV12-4,CASSPSGGSPQHF,TGTGCCAGCAGTCCCTCGGGTGGGAGTCCCCAGCATTTT
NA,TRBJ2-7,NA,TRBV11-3,CASSLVWGYEQYF,TGTGCCAGCAGCTTAGTATGGGGCTACGAGCAGTACTTC
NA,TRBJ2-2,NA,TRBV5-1,CASSLGGWNTGELFF,TGCGCCAGCAGCCTTGGAGGTTGGAACACCGGGGAGCTGTTTTTT
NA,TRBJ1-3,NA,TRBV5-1,CASSFQGQGNTIYF,TGCGCCAGCAGCTTCCAGGGACAAGGAAACACCATATATTTT
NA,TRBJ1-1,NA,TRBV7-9,CASSFQGTEAFF,TGTGCCAGCAGCTTCCAGGGCACTGAAGCTTTCTTT
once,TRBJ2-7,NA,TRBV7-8,CASSTRQFGEQYF,TGTGCCAGCAGCACCCGACAATTTGGCGAGCAGTACTTC
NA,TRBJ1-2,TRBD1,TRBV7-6,CASSSGGLGVYNGYTF,TGTGCCAGCAGCTCAGGGGGGTTAGGGGTTTACAATGGCTACACCTTC
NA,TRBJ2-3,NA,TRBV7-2,CASSLRSSATDTQYF,TGTGCCAGCAGCTTAAGGAGTTCGGCGACAGATACGCAGTATTTT
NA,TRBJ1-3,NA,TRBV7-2,CASSPARAGNTIYF,TGTGCCAGCAGCCCCGCGAGGGCTGGAAACACCATATATTTT
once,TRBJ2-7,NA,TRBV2,CASSDSPGEEQYF,TGTGCCAGCAGTGACAGTCCAGGGGAAGAGCAGTACTTC
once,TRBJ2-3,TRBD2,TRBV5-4,CASTSGSVSDTQYF,TGTGCCAGCACCAGCGGGAGTGTTTCAGATACGCAGTATTTT
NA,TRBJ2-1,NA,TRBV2,CASSWKRAGGNEQFF,TGTGCCAGCAGCTGGAAGAGGGCCGGGGGCAATGAGCAGTTCTTC
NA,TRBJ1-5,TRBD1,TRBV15,CATSVGTGRNNQPQHF,TGTGCCACCAGCGTGGGGACAGGGAGAAACAATCAGCCCCAGCATTTT
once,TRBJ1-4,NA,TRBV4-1,CASSQGQYTTNEKLFF,TGCGCCAGCAGCCAGGGTCAGTATACAACTAATGAAAAACTGTTTTTT
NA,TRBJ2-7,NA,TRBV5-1,CASSSDGTYEQYF,TGCGCCAGCAGCTCCGACGGGACCTACGAGCAGTACTTC
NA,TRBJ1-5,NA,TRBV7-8,CASSLREGQPQHF,TGTGCCAGCAGCTTAAGGGAGGGTCAGCCCCAGCATTTT
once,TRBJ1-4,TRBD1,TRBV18,CASSPTGANEKLFF,TGTGCCAGCTCACCGACAGGGGCTAATGAAAAACTGTTTTTT
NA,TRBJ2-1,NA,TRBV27,CASSGAGSPYNEQFF,TGTGCCAGCAGTGGGGCGGGGTCACCTTACAATGAGCAGTTCTTC